This record looks at one T cell receptor beta chain sequence and its context. The antigen remains undetermined. A read error may account for a junction end that differs from germline. This specimen comes from a study of glioma-infiltrating T cells. Across the study: Blood libraries targeted about 4.5- to 11-fold coverage of about one million T cells.

The iRepertoire nested amplicon-rescue multiplex PCR amplified TCR alpha and beta CDR3s from RNA. TCRdb re-analysed the multiplex PCR reads in MiXCR, keeping a single row per CDR3 protein. Here the sample spans fewer than 500,000 distinct CDR3 sequences, roughly two fifths being singletons. The germline CDR1 and CDR2 sequences are SNHLY and FYNNEI. This CDR3 has 12 residues. General study findings and limits: Only very few CDR3 sequences appeared in both tissue and blood. Shared blood CDR3 signature motifs marked patients with low tissue-blood divergence.

The rearrangement joins TRBV2 to TRBJ2-3; D unclear. This clonotype originated in a human donor with low-grade glioma or glioblastoma, undergoing nonglioma brain surgery, or in good health (not recorded which). Sequencing used glioma tissue, nonneoplastic brain tissue, or PBMCs (not recorded which). The CDR3 coding sequence is TGTGCCAGCATTGAACGCACAGATGCGCAGTATTTT. Protein sequence: CASIERTDAQYF.